What follows are 3 T cell receptor beta chains derived from one specimen sequenced in a study of a mutant IDH1 vaccine in newly diagnosed glioma (dated by TCRdb to about 2021). Their recognized antigens are unknown. The library was produced with the immunoSEQ multiplex PCR assay. TCRdb obtained this table from immuneACCESS and retained in-frame rearrangements with V and J assigned. These tables miss some clones; where compared with another copy, unresolved V genes account for less than half of the shortfall, and the remainder is unexplained. The sample table shows fewer than 100,000 clones, and around 90% are seen once. The ten top clones hold 0.56% of the sample. The time point tag for this specimen amounts to: week 5, during vaccination. A 20-mer mutant IDH1 peptide at 300 micrograms in Montanide made up each vaccine dose, which was injected subcutaneously together with topical imiquimod. Source: PBMCs, taken from a glioma patient whose treatment included an IDH1 peptide vaccine. The receptors shown here come from a woman aged 50 to 60 with glioma.

The rearrangement uses TRBV4-2 and TRBJ2-1; 10 nucleotides line up with TRBD2. Germline-derived CDR1 and CDR2 are LGHNA and YNFKEQ. The CDR3 totals 15 residues. The ends lost 2 bases at V and 8 bases at J; junction bases unmatched: 6. CDR3 sequence (DNA): TGTGCCAGCAGCCAATTTCTAGCGGGAGTGGATGAGCAGTTCTTC. It specifies CASSQFLAGVDEQFF.

This clone has a single count. The chain links TRBV7-8 to TRBJ2-1; 8 bases are shared with TRBD2. Germline values: CDR1 SGHVS, CDR2 FQNEAQ. The CDR3 sequence is 15 residues long. With 3 bases clipped from V and 3 bases from J, the junction kept 4 bases outside the gene matches. CDR3 bases: TGTGCCAGCAGCTTCAGACTAGCGCTCTACAATGAGCAGTTCTTC. Protein sequence: CASSFRLALYNEQFF.

J is TRBJ2-1 and V is TRBV6-1, with D tentatively TRBD2 (6 bases). This CDR3 region has 16 residues. Per germline, CDR1 MNHNS and CDR2 SASEGT. V lost 4 bases and J 3 bases, leaving 16 bases between the germline ends. CDR3 loop: CASSGRLAYNYNEQFF. CDR3 sequence (DNA): TGTGCCAGCAGTGGCCGGCTAGCGTACAACTACAATGAGCAGTTCTTC.